This T cell receptor beta chain was documented in a study of T cell clonality in common variable immunodeficiency. Assay used: immunoSEQ multiplex PCR; TCRdb lists only in-frame clones, some missing. In total the sample includes 35,000 to 50,000 clones, none of them seen once. At least ten counts were recorded for this clone. With the read ending 3 residues before the CDR3 end, the germline J gene is used to fill in that end. The CDR3 loop spans 15 amino acids. The junction had 2 bases not matched to a gene; V was cut back by 1 base and J by 5 bases. The germline V gene encodes CDR1 KGHSH and CDR2 LQKENI.

The J gene is TRBJ2-1, the V gene TRBV18; 10 bases are shared with TRBD2. Sequenced: peripheral blood mononuclear cells. This clonotype was obtained from a person aged 18 to 70 in good health. The CDR3 bases that were read are TGTGCCAGCTCACCACTAGCGGGGGGTAACAATGAG. This sequence encodes CASSPLAGGNNE. In full, the CDR3 reads CASSPLAGGNNEQFF.